This TCR beta chain was profiled in a study of OX40 agonist ivuxolimab in advanced cancers. Study-wide background: The diagnoses of dose-escalation patients were hepatocellular carcinoma, melanoma, renal cell or head and neck cancer. Prior anti-PD-1, anti-PD-L1 or anti-CTLA-4 therapy was allowed; more than 30% had some. Two cutaneous melanoma patients and one hepatocellular carcinoma patient, three in all, had partial responses.

V lost 5 bases, J lost 9 bases, and 11 bases lay in between. Germline V gene lookup returns CDR1 MDHEN and CDR2 SYDVKM. The CDR3 totals 12 residues. Assay: immunoSEQ multiplex PCR; the TCRdb copy retains only in-frame clones and omits some. Here the sample spans tens of thousands of clones, about 82% being singletons. A remark on this clone: The antigen remains unidentified.

Whole-study results and caveats: Expanded clones belonging to CD8+ T cells outnumbered, on average, those of CD4+.

The J gene is TRBJ2-1, the V gene TRBV28, with no clear D. Sample: CD4+ or CD8+ T cells sorted from blood, taken in a trial of the OX40 agonist ivuxolimab. This receptor was identified in an adult with an advanced solid tumor such as melanoma, head and neck, liver or kidney cancer. In DNA, the CDR3 is TGTGCCAGCAGTCAACTCGGCCCTGAGCAGTTCTTC. Translation gives CASSQLGPEQFF.